A selection of T cell receptor beta chains follows, all from one sample in a study of OX40 agonist ivuxolimab in advanced cancers. Only in-frame clones appear in the TCRdb table, and some are missing; sequencing was by immunoSEQ multiplex PCR. This table holds about 64,000 clones, more than 75% found once. The sample consisted of CD4+ or CD8+ T cells sorted from blood, taken in a trial of the OX40 agonist ivuxolimab. The receptor set was obtained from an adult with an advanced solid tumor such as melanoma, head and neck, liver or kidney cancer. The CDR3 runs from the conserved cysteine through the conserved F or W. A D gene is named only where the DNA matches it firmly. A row's size may be missing; if present it is once, few, many or a size class.

NA	TRBD1	TRBJ2-1	TRBV5-1	TGCGCCAGCAGCTCCACTCCGGGACAGGGGGCAGAGAATGAGCAGTTCTTC	CASSSTPGQGAENEQFF
NA	TRBD1	TRBJ1-5	TRBV28	TGTGCCAGCAGTCCCCGGACAGGAAAGGAACAGCCCCAGCATTTT	CASSPRTGKEQPQHF
NA	NA	TRBJ1-2	TRBV5-6	TGTGCCAGCAGCTTGGCGGAGCCGGCTAACTATGGCTACACCTTC	CASSLAEPANYGYTF
NA	NA	TRBJ1-1	TRBV16	TGTGCCAGCAGCCAACAGGGTACTGACACTGAAGCTTTCTTT	CASSQQGTDTEAFF
NA	TRBD1	TRBJ1-1	TRBV27	TGTGCCAGCAGTCCCCTCCCGGACAGGGGCTTACGAGCTTTCTTT	CASSPLPDRGLRAFF
NA	NA	TRBJ2-7	TRBV7-7	TGTGCCAGCAGCGTTGGGACCGACTACGAGCAGTACTTC	CASSVGTDYEQYF
NA	TRBD1	TRBJ1-4	TRBV4-1	TGCGCCAGCAGCAGGACAGGTACGACAGCTAATGAAAAACTGTTTTTT	CASSRTGTTANEKLFF
NA	NA	TRBJ1-2	TRBV19	TGTGCCAGTAGTTCCAGGGGTGAAAACTATGGCTACACCTTC	CASSSRGENYGYTF
NA	TRBD1	TRBJ2-1	TRBV28	TGTGCCAGCAGTCCTCGTAGTTCAGGGGGCTACAATGAGCAGTTCTTC	CASSPRSSGGYNEQFF
NA	NA	TRBJ2-5	TRBV9	TGTGCCAGCAGCGTAGCAGGGTTTGAGACCCAGTACTTC	CASSVAGFETQYF
NA	NA	TRBJ1-2	TRBV9	TGTGCCAGCAGCGGGACACGTAATAACTATGGCTACACCTTC	CASSGTRNNYGYTF
few	NA	TRBJ2-7	TRBV7-8	TGTGCCAGCAGTAGCAGTGAAGAAGGTTCCTACGAGCAGTACTTC	CASSSSEEGSYEQYF
NA	NA	TRBJ2-3	TRBV4-2	TGTGCCAGCAGCCAAGATTCCGGCCTGCAGTATTTT	CASSQDSGLQYF
NA	TRBD1	TRBJ1-4	TRBV5-1	TGCGCCAGCAGTTTAGGACAGGGAGGTGAAAAACTGTTTTTT	CASSLGQGGEKLFF
NA	TRBD2	TRBJ2-7	TRBV9	TGTGCCAGCAGCGCGGGACTAGCGGGAGCCCCCAGGTCCTACGAGCAGTACTTC	CASSAGLAGAPRSYEQYF
NA	NA	TRBJ2-3	TRBV27	TGTGCCAGCAGCCGCACGGTGGGGGAAAGGGATACGCAGTATTTT	CASSRTVGERDTQYF
NA	TRBD2	TRBJ2-7	TRBV5-6	TGTGCCAGCAGCTTTAGCGGGATTCGGGTCGAGCAGTACTTC	CASSFSGIRVEQYF
NA	TRBD2	TRBJ2-7	TRBV7-8	TGTGCCAGCAGCCCACGGACTAGCGGGAGCTCCTACGAGCAGTACTTC	CASSPRTSGSSYEQYF
once	NA	TRBJ1-2	TRBV5-1	TGCGCCAGCAGCCGACAGCTTAACTATGGCTACACCTTC	CASSRQLNYGYTF
NA	TRBD1	TRBJ1-1	TRBV15	TGTGCCACCAGCACCGGACAGGGGGTCGACACTGAAGCTTTCTTT	CATSTGQGVDTEAFF
NA	TRBD1	TRBJ1-1	TRBV10-3	TGTGCCATACAGGGGGGCGGATTGAACACTGAAGCTTTCTTT	CAIQGGGLNTEAFF
NA	NA	TRBJ2-7	TRBV5-4	TGTGCCAGCAGCCTGGCGGCTAGCCGTCCCTACGAGCAGTACTTC	CASSLAASRPYEQYF
NA	NA	TRBJ1-2	TRBV28	TGTGCCAGCAGTTCAGGACGGAACTATGGCTACACCTTC	CASSSGRNYGYTF
once	NA	TRBJ1-5	TRBV7-2	TGTGCCAGCAGCTCAACCAGGGCTCAGCCCCAGCATTTT	CASSSTRAQPQHF
few	TRBD2	TRBJ2-1	TRBV30	TGTGCCTGGAGTGTATCCCGGACTAGCGGGACCTACAATGAGCAGTTCTTC	CAWSVSRTSGTYNEQFF
NA	NA	TRBJ2-3	TRBV19	TGTGCCAGTAGTGTGGGACTCACAGATACGCAGTATTTT	CASSVGLTDTQYF
NA	TRBD1	TRBJ2-3	TRBV5-1	TGCGCCAGCAGCTGGGGGACAGACACAGATACGCAGTATTTT	CASSWGTDTDTQYF
NA	NA	TRBJ1-1	TRBV7-7	TGTGCCAGCAGCCAACAGGTTGGGACTGAAGCTTTCTTT	CASSQQVGTEAFF